Below, 13 T cell receptor beta chains from the same sample are listed, as sequenced in a study of beta chain features in type 1 diabetes. What was sequenced were expressed TCRB transcripts, since all of the isolated RNA had been reverse transcribed. The repertoire was sequenced with immunoSEQ multiplex PCR; TCRdb's copy has only in-frame clones and lacks some. This sample has some 270,000 clones; approximately 8% occur once, and the top ten carry approximately 1%. Sequenced sample: central memory CD4+ T cells from blood. Receptors were obtained from a woman aged 18-30 years in good health.

V usage is TRBV2 and J usage is TRBJ2-7, with D hard to call. The length of the CDR3 is 15 residues. CDR1 is SNHLY and CDR2 is FYNNEI in the germline V gene. V lost 4 bases and J lost 0, with 13 bases in between. For the CDR3, the DNA is TGTGCCAGCAGTGTAAGACATGGCAGCTCCTACGAGCAGTACGTC. This translates into CASSVRHGSSYEQYV.

The rearrangement uses TRBV9 and TRBJ2-3, with D perhaps TRBD2 (5 bases). Germline-derived CDR1 and CDR2 are SGDLS and YYNGEE. This CDR3 spans 12 amino acids. V lost 4 bases to trimming and J lost 6 bases, with 9 bases between them. This CDR3 reads CASSRLRDTQYF. DNA of the CDR3: TGTGCCAGCAGCAGACTAAGGGATACGCAGTATTTT.

The chain joins TRBV19 to TRBJ1-6; D not certain. With 0 bases removed from V and 6 bases from J, the gap between germline ends came to 9 bases. The CDR3 totals 15 residues. Looked up from germline, CDR1 is LNHDA and CDR2 is SQIVND (reference sequence). The CDR3 coding sequence is TGTGCCAGTAGTATAGATGGACGGACTAATTCACCCCTCCACTTT. Translating gives CASSIDGRTNSPLHF.

This clone was detected many times. The chain links TRBV7-2 to TRBJ1-5; D is unresolved. The CDR3 is made up of 14 amino acids. Deletions cut 5 bases from V and 2 bases from J, with 10 bases between. Germline V CDR1 and CDR2: SGHTA, FQGNSA. The chain's CDR3 is CASSPGRGNQPQHF. DNA of the CDR3: TGTGCCAGCAGCCCGGGCCGGGGCAATCAGCCCCAGCATTTT.

The sample holds a few counts of this clone. Other DNA variants within this sample encode the same CDR3. The chain uses TRBV7-9 and TRBJ2-5; no clear D. V lost 5 bases, J lost 4 bases, and 5 bases lay in between. The CDR3 runs to 11 residues. Germline V gives CDR1 SEHNR, CDR2 FQNEAQ (reference sequence). The CDR3 nucleotides are TGTGCCAGCAGCCCCGGAGAGACCCAGTACTTC. Amino acids: CASSPGETQYF.

The V gene is TRBV7-2, the J gene TRBJ1-4; D call uncertain. The CDR3 is 15 residues long. V was clipped by 1 base and J by 3 bases, with 9 bases between them. Germline V gene data show CDR1 as SGHTA and CDR2 as FQGNSA. Written as DNA, the CDR3 is TGTGCCAGCAGCTTAGGCCTGCGGCCTAATGAAAAACTGTTTTTT. Its translation: CASSLGLRPNEKLFF.

Ten or more counts support this clone. The rearrangement joins TRBV2 to TRBJ1-2; TRBD1 aligns across 7 bases. V lost 4 bases and J lost 2; bases outside the gene matches: 1. The CDR3 has 13 amino acids. Germline values: CDR1 SNHLY, CDR2 FYNNEI. In DNA, the CDR3 is TGTGCCAGCAGTGCGACAGGGAACTATGGCTACACCTTC. Translated: CASSATGNYGYTF.

The V and J genes are TRBV6-1 and TRBJ1-6; TRBD1 matches 8 bases. The CDR3 consists of 13 residues. Per the germline V gene, CDR1 is MNHNS and CDR2 is SASEGT. V lost 10 bases, J lost 5 bases, and 4 bases stayed unmatched. This CDR3 is CAIPGQDNSPLHF. The CDR3 nucleotides read TGTGCCATCCCGGGACAGGATAATTCACCCCTCCACTTT.

The gene calls are TRBV29-1 and TRBJ1-2; no clear D gene. The V gene lost 0 bases and the J gene lost 4 bases, with 12 bases spanning the gap. The germline V gene encodes CDR1 SQVTM and CDR2 ANQGSEA. The CDR3 runs 14 residues. CDR3 sequence (DNA): TGCAGCGTTGAAGAGAGACACTGGGTCTATGGCTACACCTTC. It translates to CSVEERHWVYGYTF.

There are many counts of this clone. V usage is TRBV7-2 and J usage is TRBJ1-5; TRBD1 matches at 8 bases. V was clipped by 7 bases and J by 6 bases; unmatched bases: 8. CDR3 length: 14 residues. CDR1 and CDR2 from the germline V gene are SGHTA and FQGNSA. The chain's CDR3 is CASTDGQGSQPQHF. In DNA form, the CDR3 reads TGTGCCAGCACCGATGGACAGGGAAGTCAGCCCCAGCATTTT.

This clone was observed a handful of times. This chain links TRBV7-2 with TRBJ2-1; weak D call: TRBD1 (6 bases). Germline V lookup: CDR1 SGHTA, CDR2 FQGNSA. The germline V and J ends were trimmed by 4 bases and 7 bases, with 14 bases remaining between them. The CDR3 is made up of 14 amino acids. The CDR3 DNA is TGTGCCAGCAGCTCATTCAGGGGCGGGAATGAGCAGTTCTTC. This codes for CASSSFRGGNEQFF.

This chain uses TRBV18 with TRBJ2-5, with D possibly TRBD2 on 5 matching bases. This CDR3 spans 14 amino acids. V shed 0 bases and J shed 2 bases, with 7 bases lying between them. The germline V gene has CDR1 KGHSH and CDR2 LQKENI. The CDR3 DNA sequence: TGTGCCAGCTCACCACCGAGCGGACAAGAGACCCAGTACTTC. Residues: CASSPPSGQETQYF.

This clone was observed a few times. The chain is built from TRBV19 and TRBJ2-3; D uncertain. This CDR3 comprises 16 residues. The germline V gene has CDR1 LNHDA and CDR2 SQIVND (reference sequence). V lost 5 bases and J lost 3, with 18 bases in between. The CDR3 DNA reads TGTGCCAGTAGTCGGACGGGTTGGGCAGGAACAGATACGCAGTATTTT. This codes for CASSRTGWAGTDTQYF.